These 14 T cell receptor beta chains share one sample of origin, sequenced in a study of blood T cell repertoires in COVID-19. Profiling relied on immunoSEQ multiplex PCR, and the TCRdb table lists in-frame clones only, not all of them. Counted here are nearly 300,000 clones, more than 70% occurring once; the ten biggest clones make up 5.5% to 8.5%. Sequencing was carried out using peripheral blood. The receptor set was obtained from a woman in her 30s who had recovered from COVID-19.

The rearrangement uses TRBV5-1 and TRBJ1-5, with 7 bases lining up with TRBD1. This CDR3 comprises 14 residues. Trimming at V came to 5 bases and at J to 6 bases, leaving 8 bases not matched to a gene. CDR1 and CDR2 (germline): SGHRS, YFSETQ. CDR3 protein: CASSPDRDSQPQHF. CDR3 sequence (DNA): TGCGCCAGCAGTCCCGACAGGGATAGTCAGCCCCAGCATTTT.

V usage is TRBV4-3 and J usage is TRBJ1-4; D is unresolved. CDR3 length: 15 residues. The germline V and J ends were trimmed by 0 bases and 5 bases, with 10 bases remaining between them. The germline V gene has CDR1 LGHNA and CDR2 YSLEER. The CDR3 loop is CASSQDGRENEKLFF. CDR3 sequence (DNA): TGCGCCAGCAGCCAAGATGGGCGGGAAAATGAAAAACTGTTTTTT.

V usage is TRBV28 and J usage is TRBJ2-1; 7 bases align to TRBD1. Per germline, CDR1 MDHEN and CDR2 SYDVKM. The CDR3 loop spans 13 amino acids. V shed 8 bases, J shed 10 bases, and the junction held 11 bases outside the gene matches. This CDR3 reads CASGSGGREEQFF. For the CDR3, the DNA is TGTGCCAGCGGATCAGGGGGAAGGGAGGAGCAGTTCTTC.

This chain connects TRBV10-3 to TRBJ2-7, with D unresolved. CDR3 length: 11 residues. Per the germline V gene, CDR1 is ENHRY and CDR2 is SYGVKD. The V end lost 10 bases, the J end lost 0 bases, and 7 bases lay between the germline ends. The CDR3 spells CATGNSYEQYF. In DNA form, the CDR3 reads TGTGCCACCGGTAACTCCTACGAGCAGTACTTC.

The rearrangement links TRBV27 to TRBJ2-3; a possible D gene is TRBD2 (6 bases). This CDR3 comprises 14 residues. Germline V gene data show CDR1 as MNHEY and CDR2 as SMNVEV (reference sequence). Trimming removed 9 bases at V and 0 bases at J, with 13 bases between. DNA of the CDR3: TGTGCCAGTCATCGCGGGGTTAGCACAGATACGCAGTATTTT. It specifies CASHRGVSTDTQYF.

The chain has TRBV10-3 and TRBJ1-3, with D hard to call. The germline V and J ends were trimmed by 0 bases and 2 bases, with 23 bases remaining between them. Germline V gives CDR1 ENHRY, CDR2 SYGVKD. The CDR3 contains 20 residues. The CDR3 loop is CAISESTLRAQGKPGNTIYF. In DNA form, the CDR3 reads TGTGCCATCAGTGAGTCGACATTGAGGGCGCAAGGCAAACCTGGAAACACCATATATTTT.

In this sample, this clone turned up once. The CDR3 DNA is TGTGCCAGCAGTTTGGGGCTGCGGGAGGAGCAGTACTTC. It codes for CASSLGLREEQYF. The gene calls are TRBV6-6 and TRBJ2-7, with TRBD2 matching over 7 bases. CDR3 length equals 13 residues. Germline lookup yields CDR1 MNHNY and CDR2 SVGAGI (reference sequence). Unmatched junction bases numbered 7, after V lost 4 bases and J lost 7 bases.

This chain connects TRBV29-1 to TRBJ1-4; no clear D gene. Between the trimmed V and J ends, which lost 4 bases and 8 bases, there was a span of 14 bases. CDR3 length: 13 amino acids. The germline V gene has CDR1 SQVTM and CDR2 ANQGSEA. The CDR3 DNA reads TGCAGCGTTGTTCATACGGGAGACGAAAAACTGTTTTTT. It specifies CSVVHTGDEKLFF.

J is TRBJ2-5 and V is TRBV19; 8 bases line up with TRBD1. The ends lost 4 bases at V and 0 bases at J; junction bases unmatched: 4. Germline V gene sequence: CDR1 LNHDA, CDR2 SQIVND (reference sequence). The CDR3 spans 15 residues. The CDR3 loop is CASSKGQANQETQYF. Written as DNA, the CDR3 is TGTGCCAGTAGTAAGGGACAGGCGAACCAAGAGACCCAGTACTTC.

V is TRBV7-9 and J is TRBJ2-2; D may be TRBD1 (6 bases). V shed 4 bases and J shed 0 bases, with 15 bases lying between them. The CDR3 extends over 17 amino acids. Per germline, CDR1 SEHNR and CDR2 FQNEAQ (reference sequence). The CDR3 region has the DNA TGTGCCAGCAGCTCGCCCGCCGGGACATCGAACACCGGGGAGCTGTTTTTT. This translates into CASSSPAGTSNTGELFF.

This clone occurred a few times. The V and J genes are TRBV28 and TRBJ2-7; TRBD1 might be the D (6 bases). Germline V gives CDR1 MDHEN, CDR2 SYDVKM. V was clipped by 8 bases and J by 2 bases, with 16 bases between them. The CDR3 runs 14 residues. The CDR3 bases are TGTGCCAGCTCAGAACAGGGAAGGACCTACGAGCAGTACTTC. Encoded protein: CASSEQGRTYEQYF.

This clone has a single count. The V and J genes are TRBV19 and TRBJ1-5; 7 nucleotides agree with TRBD1. J gave up 7 bases and V 5 bases, and 14 bases lay outside the gene matches. Germline assignment: CDR1 LNHDA and CDR2 SQIVND (reference sequence). This CDR3 spans 16 amino acids. As DNA, the CDR3 is TGTGCCAGTAGTCACCACGGACAGGCCGCGGGGCAGCCCCAGCATTTT. This sequence encodes CASSHHGQAAGQPQHF.

V usage is TRBV28 and J usage is TRBJ1-5; 7 bases are a match to TRBD1. V was clipped by 5 bases and J by 3 bases; unmatched bases: 10. Germline values: CDR1 MDHEN, CDR2 SYDVKM. The CDR3 contains 16 residues. CDR3 residues: CASSGTRQGYNQPQHF. The CDR3 DNA reads as TGTGCCAGCAGTGGAACTCGACAGGGATACAATCAGCCCCAGCATTTT. Combining the CDR3 with reference TRBV28 and TRBJ1-5 gives the whole variable domain DVKVTQSSRYLVKRTGEKVFLECVQDMDHENMFWYRQDPGLGLRLIYFSYDVKMKEKGDIPEGYSVSREKKERFSLILESASTNQTSMYLCASSGTRQGYNQPQHFGDGTRLSIL.

The chain couples TRBV7-2 to TRBJ2-7; 12 bases match TRBD1. The germline V gene encodes CDR1 SGHTA and CDR2 FQGNSA. Trimming at V came to 8 bases and at J to 6 bases, leaving 5 bases not matched to a gene. This CDR3 is 13 amino acids long. DNA for the CDR3: TGTGCCAGCGCGGGACAGGGGGCAAGCGAGCAGTACTTC. Its translation is CASAGQGASEQYF.